In its sample, the clone carrying this T cell receptor (beta chain) was seen many times. The data stem from a study of blood T cell repertoires in COVID-19. At the level of the study: Acute-phase and convalescent COVID-19 samples originated in the United States, Italy and Spain. Sources were T cells, B-cell-depleted T cells, or PBMCs; the material itself was cDNA or gDNA.

Per the authors' pipeline: Counts of nucleated cells, estimated from reference gene primer amplification, were obtained. Method: immunoSEQ multiplex PCR; TCRdb's copy keeps in-frame clones and lacks some. V and J calls and clone size follow that table, whereas D and trimming were derived from the DNA. The profile shows 400,000 to 550,000 clones, 80% to 90% of them singletons. The sequenced sample consisted of peripheral blood. The sequence was obtained from a young woman with acute or convalescent COVID-19.

CDR3 nucleotide sequence: TGCGCCAGCAGCCCATATCAGGGGCCGAACACCGGGGAGCTGTTTTTT. Translated: CASSPYQGPNTGELFF. The chain uses TRBV4-1 and TRBJ2-2; the D gene is possibly TRBD1 (6 bases). The V gene lost 4 bases and the J gene lost 0 bases, with 12 bases spanning the gap. This CDR3 comprises 16 residues. CDR1 MGHRA and CDR2 YSYEKL come from the germline V gene.